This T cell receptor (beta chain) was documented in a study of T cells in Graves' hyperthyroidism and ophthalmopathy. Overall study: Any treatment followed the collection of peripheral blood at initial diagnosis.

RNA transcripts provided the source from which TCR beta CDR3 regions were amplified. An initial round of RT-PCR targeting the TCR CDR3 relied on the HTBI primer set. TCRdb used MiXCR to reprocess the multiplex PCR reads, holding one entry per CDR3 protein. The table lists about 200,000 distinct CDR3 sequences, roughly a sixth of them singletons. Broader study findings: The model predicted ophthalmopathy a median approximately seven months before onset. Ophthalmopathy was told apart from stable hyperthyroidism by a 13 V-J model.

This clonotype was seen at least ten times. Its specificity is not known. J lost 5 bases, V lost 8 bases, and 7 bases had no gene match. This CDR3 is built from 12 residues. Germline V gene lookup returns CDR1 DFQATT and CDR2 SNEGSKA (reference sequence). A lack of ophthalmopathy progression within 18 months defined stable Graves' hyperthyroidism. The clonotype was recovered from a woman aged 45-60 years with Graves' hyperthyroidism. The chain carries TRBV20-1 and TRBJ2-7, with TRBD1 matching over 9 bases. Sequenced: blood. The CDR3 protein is CSTGDREHEQYF. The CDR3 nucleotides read TGCAGTACCGGGGACAGGGAACACGAGCAGTACTTC.